Listed below are T cell receptor beta chains from one sample, sequenced in a study of cytomegalovirus exposure and HLA in healthy donors. Some clones are missing from TCRdb's copy, which holds only in-frame ones; the method was immunoSEQ multiplex PCR. Of about 270,000 clones listed, roughly 88% are singletons. The material sequenced was PBMCs. These receptors all stem from a man in his forties or fifties in good health and CMV-seropositive. Each CDR3 is given with its conserved first and last residue. A D gene is named only where the DNA matches it firmly. Size is stated for part of the rows, as once, few or many counts, or as a class when the clone is expanded.

d_call	j_call	v_call	clone_size	cdr3_aa	cdr3_nt
TRBD1	TRBJ1-2	TRBV7-3	-	CASSLQGARLQHGYTF	TGTGCCAGCAGCTTACAGGGGGCTCGGCTACAACATGGCTACACCTTC
-	TRBJ1-5	TRBV27	-	CASSLWGPVSNQPQHF	TGTGCCAGCAGTTTATGGGGGCCAGTAAGCAATCAGCCCCAGCATTTT
-	TRBJ2-2	TRBV4-3	-	CASSPRRWGAAGELFF	TGCGCCAGCAGCCCCAGACGATGGGGCGCTGCCGGGGAGCTGTTTTTT
-	TRBJ2-7	TRBV19	once	CASSITSRGGYEQYF	TGTGCCAGTAGTATAACGTCGCGGGGTGGCTACGAGCAGTACTTC
TRBD2	TRBJ2-1	TRBV19	-	CASSPAGVGNEQFF	TGTGCCAGTAGCCCAGCGGGAGTAGGGAATGAGCAGTTCTTC
-	TRBJ2-1	TRBV15	-	CATSRDRGWGSSYNEQFF	TGTGCCACCAGCAGAGATCGGGGGTGGGGAAGCTCCTACAATGAGCAGTTCTTC
-	TRBJ2-1	TRBV7-9	-	CASSLGFDSNEQFF	TGTGCCAGCAGCCTAGGCTTCGACAGCAATGAGCAGTTCTTC
TRBD1	TRBJ2-7	TRBV7-8	-	CASSAAGTGRSLIYEQYF	TGTGCCAGCAGCGCGGCCGGGACAGGTCGGTCTTTGATCTACGAGCAGTACTTC
-	TRBJ1-3	TRBV18	-	CASSRDTAGNTIYF	TGTGCCAGCTCACGGGACACTGCTGGAAACACCATATATTTT
TRBD1	TRBJ2-7	TRBV18	-	CASSQPGQGNYEQYF	TGTGCCAGCTCACAACCGGGACAGGGTAACTACGAGCAGTACTTC